Listed here are 25 T cell receptor beta chains from one sample, sequenced in a study of cytomegalovirus exposure and HLA in healthy donors. The PCR was carried out with 60 Vbeta primers and 13 Jbeta primers. The assay was immunoSEQ multiplex PCR, and TCRdb's table has in-frame clones only and misses some. The sample includes about 100,000 clones, roughly three quarters of them seen just once. Specimen: PBMCs. Source of these receptors: a woman aged 50 to 60 in good health and CMV-seropositive.

This sequence joins TRBV29-1 and TRBJ1-1; 8 bases map to TRBD1. Germline CDR1 is SQVTM and CDR2 is ANQGSEA. The length of the CDR3 is 14 residues. V was clipped by 2 bases and J by 7 bases; unmatched bases: 9. This CDR3 is CSVEQGAQSYEAFF. CDR3 bases: TGCAGCGTTGAACAGGGGGCGCAAAGTTATGAAGCTTTCTTT.

The gene calls are TRBV11-2 and TRBJ2-7; D ambiguous. The germline CDR1 and CDR2 sequences are SGHAT and FQNNGV. The CDR3 covers 13 residues. V was pared by 2 bases and J by 6 bases, with 11 bases between. DNA for the CDR3: TGTGCCAGCAGCTTACATGGAGAATCCGAGCAGTACTTC. Residues: CASSLHGESEQYF.

This chain uses TRBV7-9 with TRBJ2-3, with no clear D. This CDR3 contains 12 residues. Germline CDR1 SEHNR, CDR2 FQNEAQ (reference sequence). V was cut by 1 base and J by 6 bases, with 5 bases left in between. The CDR3 DNA is TGTGCCAGCAGCTTAGGGCGGGATACGCAGTATTTT. It yields the protein CASSLGRDTQYF.

The chain uses TRBV28 and TRBJ2-1; 10 bases match TRBD2. CDR1 and CDR2 from the germline V gene are MDHEN and SYDVKM. This CDR3 spans 15 amino acids. J lost 2 bases, V lost 5 bases, and 3 bases had no gene match. This chain's CDR3 is CASSPSGSTYNEQFF. CDR3 bases: TGTGCCAGCAGTCCTAGCGGGAGTACCTACAATGAGCAGTTCTTC.

This chain links TRBV6-1 with TRBJ2-3, with D hard to call. Looked up from germline, CDR1 is MNHNS and CDR2 is SASEGT. The V end was cut by 11 bases, the J end by 6 bases, with 9 bases between. This CDR3 spans 10 amino acids. The CDR3 loop is CACRVDTQYF. The CDR3 DNA follows: TGTGCCTGTAGAGTGGATACGCAGTATTTT.

The chain has TRBV7-2 and TRBJ2-3; 9 positions match TRBD2. The J segment lost 5 bases and the V segment lost 3 bases, leaving 9 bases of the junction unmatched. The CDR3 contains 16 residues. The V gene's germline CDR1 is SGHTA and CDR2 FQGNSA. CDR3 sequence: CASSLRGGGAGDTQYF. The CDR3 DNA reads as TGTGCCAGCAGCTTGCGGGGCGGGGGGGCCGGAGATACGCAGTATTTT.

The gene calls are TRBV18 and TRBJ1-1; D not resolved. Germline CDR1 reads KGHSH; CDR2 reads LQKENI. V was cut by 0 bases and J by 8 bases, with 10 bases left in between. The CDR3 consists of 13 residues. CDR3 bases: TGTGCCAGCTCACCACCGGAGGCAGTAGAAGCTTTCTTT. Its translation is CASSPPEAVEAFF.

This clone was observed once. The chain recombines TRBV10-3 with TRBJ1-3; the D is unclear. This CDR3 is built from 14 residues. From germline, CDR1 is ENHRY and CDR2 SYGVKD. Trimming left V 4 bases short and J 0 bases short, with 7 bases between. The CDR3 DNA reads TGTGCCATCAGTGTGGGCGTCTCTGGAAACACCATATATTTT. Protein product: CAISVGVSGNTIYF.

The V and J genes are TRBV9 and TRBJ2-3; tentatively, D is TRBD2 (5 bases). In germline, CDR1 is SGDLS, CDR2 YYNGEE. CDR3 length equals 16 residues. Deletions cut 4 bases from V and 0 bases from J, with 15 bases between. The DNA of the CDR3 is TGTGCCAGCAGCTTGCAACGGGGAACTAGCACAGATACGCAGTATTTT. Its protein product is CASSLQRGTSTDTQYF.

This clone was seen a single time. At the DNA level, this CDR3 is encoded by other sequences in the same sample as well. The gene calls are TRBV7-9 and TRBJ2-1; the D gene is possibly TRBD2 (5 bases). V gave up 6 bases and J gave up 0 bases, with 18 bases separating them. The CDR3 extends over 17 amino acids. Germline CDR1 reads SEHNR; CDR2 reads FQNEAQ (reference sequence). The CDR3 DNA reads as TGTGCCAGCAGTTTGTCTGCGGGTAGGAGCTCCTACAATGAGCAGTTCTTC. Encoded protein: CASSLSAGRSSYNEQFF.

The chain has TRBV6-1 and TRBJ2-7; D not certain. V shed 2 bases and J shed 3 bases, with 5 bases lying between them. Germline V gives CDR1 MNHNS, CDR2 SASEGT. The CDR3 extends over 12 amino acids. The CDR3 region is CASSESSYEQYF. CDR3 nucleotides: TGTGCCAGCAGTGAAAGTAGCTACGAGCAGTACTTC.

This clone appeared a few times. V usage is TRBV9 and J usage is TRBJ2-5, with 9 bases fitting TRBD1. Germline V gene sequence: CDR1 SGDLS, CDR2 YYNGEE. V trimming: 5 bases; J trimming: 5 bases; junction bases outside the gene matches: 10. CDR3 length: 15 amino acids. The CDR3 sequence: CASSRGQGAWETQYF. The DNA for the CDR3 is TGTGCCAGCAGTCGGGGACAGGGAGCTTGGGAGACCCAGTACTTC.

V gene TRBV4-1 combines with J gene TRBJ1-2; D is perhaps TRBD1 (6 bases). The V gene lost 3 bases and the J gene lost 4 bases, with 9 bases spanning the gap. The CDR3 is 13 amino acids. Germline CDR1 MGHRA, CDR2 YSYEKL. In DNA, the CDR3 is TGCGCCAGCAGCCAGCAGGGGCCCTATGGCTACACCTTC. This gives the protein CASSQQGPYGYTF.

The chain couples TRBV10-3 to TRBJ2-1, with a weak D call TRBD1 (5 bases). The length of the CDR3 is 13 residues. Germline V gene lookup returns CDR1 ENHRY and CDR2 SYGVKD. Trimming removed 6 bases at V and 6 bases at J, with 12 bases between. The CDR3: CAIRDTAGNEQFF. CDR3 DNA sequence: TGTGCCATCAGGGACACTGCAGGCAATGAGCAGTTCTTC.

The rearrangement links TRBV9 to TRBJ2-1; 7 bases fit TRBD2. Germline CDR1 is SGDLS and CDR2 is YYNGEE. The CDR3 is 15 amino acids. V gave up 2 bases and J gave up 5 bases; unmatched junction bases: 7. The CDR3 DNA is TGTGCCAGCAGCGTTGGACTAGTTGAACACAATGAGCAGTTCTTC. Its protein product is CASSVGLVEHNEQFF.

The genes are TRBV5-6 and TRBJ1-2, with a tentative D call TRBD1 (6 bases). CDR1 is SGHDT, CDR2 YYEEEE, per germline. V gave up 0 bases and J gave up 4 bases, with 13 bases separating them. The CDR3 is 15 residues long. CDR3 protein: CASSLEGKGGYGYTF. CDR3 nucleotide sequence: TGTGCCAGCAGCTTGGAAGGCAAAGGGGGCTATGGCTACACCTTC.

V and J are TRBV7-6 and TRBJ1-5; D is ambiguous. The CDR3 is 16 amino acids. Germline V gene lookup returns CDR1 SGHVS and CDR2 FNYEAQ. V lost 2 bases and J 6 bases, leaving 17 bases between the germline ends. The CDR3 region is CASSLPNGFPGQPQHF. The DNA of the CDR3 is TGTGCCAGCAGCTTACCTAACGGGTTCCCTGGTCAGCCCCAGCATTTT.

The chain couples TRBV9 to TRBJ1-1; the D is unclear. The V gene's germline CDR1 is SGDLS and CDR2 YYNGEE. The CDR3 has 16 residues. Deletions cut 0 bases from V and 1 base from J, with 13 bases between. CDR3 loop: CASSVGTSTTNTEAFF. Written as DNA, the CDR3 is TGTGCCAGCAGCGTAGGGACTTCAACAACGAACACTGAAGCTTTCTTT.

This clone was seen a single time. J is TRBJ1-5 and V is TRBV2; D gene uncertain. The germline V gene has CDR1 SNHLY and CDR2 FYNNEI. V lost 7 bases to trimming and J lost 0 bases, with 10 bases between them. The CDR3 loop spans 14 amino acids. The CDR3 reads CASKGSHSNQPQHF. CDR3 in DNA: TGTGCCAGCAAAGGGAGCCATAGCAATCAGCCCCAGCATTTT.

The chain uses TRBV7-2 and TRBJ2-5, with D perhaps TRBD2 (5 bases). The CDR3 contains 9 residues. Germline-derived CDR1 and CDR2 are SGHTA and FQGNSA. CDR3 sequence (DNA): TGTGCAGGAGGAGAGACCCAGTACTTC. Protein product: CAGGETQYF.

The chain combines TRBV6-4 with TRBJ1-2; 11 nucleotides match TRBD1. Trimming took 4 bases from V and 2 from J; bases not matched to a gene: 9. This CDR3 has 17 residues. CDR1 and CDR2 from the germline V gene are MRHNA and SNTAGT. The CDR3 protein is CASSGDTGTGGNYGYTF. The CDR3 DNA reads TGTGCCAGCAGTGGGGATACCGGGACAGGGGGGAACTATGGCTACACCTTC.

The chain recombines TRBV27 with TRBJ1-2; perhaps TRBD1 as D (6 bases). Trimming pared 7 bases from V and 0 bases from J, leaving 18 bases between. The germline gives CDR1 MNHEY, CDR2 SMNVEV (reference sequence). The CDR3 runs to 16 residues. CDR3 sequence reads: CASTRAGGPTNYGYTF. CDR3 nucleotides: TGTGCCAGCACCCGCGCCGGGGGGCCGACTAACTATGGCTACACCTTC.

This sequence joins TRBV19 and TRBJ2-1, with D perhaps TRBD1 (5 bases). The CDR3 length is 17 residues. V was shortened by 0 bases and J by 9 bases, with 21 bases between the two germline ends. CDR1 and CDR2 from the germline V gene are LNHDA and SQIVND (reference sequence). CDR3 nucleotide sequence: TGTGCCAGTAGTATAGATCTATGGGTGCCCAGGGTAGGTGAGCAGTTCTTC. This encodes CASSIDLWVPRVGEQFF.

The J gene is TRBJ1-2, the V gene TRBV30; 9 bases line up with TRBD1. The J segment lost 8 bases and the V segment lost 4 bases, leaving 11 bases of the junction unmatched. The CDR3 contains 14 residues. Looked up from germline, CDR1 is GTSNPN and CDR2 is SVGIG (reference sequence). The CDR3 DNA follows: TGTGCCTGGAAGTCGGGACAGGGCGCCTTCGGCTACACCTTC. It translates to CAWKSGQGAFGYTF.

This chain links TRBV11-2 with TRBJ2-1; 7 nucleotides match TRBD2. The trim removed 5 bases at V and 0 bases at J, leaving 7 bases unmatched. The CDR3 consists of 16 residues. Germline CDR1 and CDR2: SGHAT and FQNNGV. This chain's CDR3 is CASSATTSNSYNEQFF. The CDR3 region has the DNA TGTGCCAGCAGCGCAACGACTAGCAACTCCTACAATGAGCAGTTCTTC.